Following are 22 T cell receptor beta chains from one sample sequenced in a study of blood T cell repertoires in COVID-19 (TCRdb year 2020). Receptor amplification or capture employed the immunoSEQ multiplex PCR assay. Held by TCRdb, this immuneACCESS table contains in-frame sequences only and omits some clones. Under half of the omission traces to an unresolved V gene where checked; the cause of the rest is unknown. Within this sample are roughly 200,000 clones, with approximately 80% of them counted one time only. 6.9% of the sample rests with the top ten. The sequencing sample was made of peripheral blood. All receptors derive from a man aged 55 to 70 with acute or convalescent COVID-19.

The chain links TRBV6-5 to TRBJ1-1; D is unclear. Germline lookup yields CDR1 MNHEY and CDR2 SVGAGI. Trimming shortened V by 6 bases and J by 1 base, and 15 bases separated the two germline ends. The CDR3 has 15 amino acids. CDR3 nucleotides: TGTGCCAGCAGCCTCTCAGAGGGTTCGAACACTGAAGCTTTCTTT. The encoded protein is CASSLSEGSNTEAFF.

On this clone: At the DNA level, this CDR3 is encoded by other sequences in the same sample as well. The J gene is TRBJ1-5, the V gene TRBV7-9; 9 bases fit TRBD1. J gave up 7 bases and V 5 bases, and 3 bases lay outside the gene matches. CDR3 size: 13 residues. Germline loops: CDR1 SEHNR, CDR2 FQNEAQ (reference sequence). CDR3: CASSRDRGQPQHF. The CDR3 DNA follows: TGTGCCAGCAGCCGAGACAGGGGGCAGCCCCAGCATTTT. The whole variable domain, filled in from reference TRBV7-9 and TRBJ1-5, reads DTGVSQNPRHKITKRGQNVTFRCDPISEHNRLYWYRQTLGQGPEFLTYFQNEAQLEKSRLLSDRFSAERPKGSFSTLEIQRTEQGDSAMYLCASSRDRGQPQHFGDGTRLSIL.

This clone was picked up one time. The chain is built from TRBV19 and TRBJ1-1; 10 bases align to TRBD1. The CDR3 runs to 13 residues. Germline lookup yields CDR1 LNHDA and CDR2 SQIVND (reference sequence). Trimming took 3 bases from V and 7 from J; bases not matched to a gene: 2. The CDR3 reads CASSIGDRGEAFF. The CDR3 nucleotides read TGTGCCAGTAGTATTGGGGACAGGGGTGAAGCTTTCTTT.

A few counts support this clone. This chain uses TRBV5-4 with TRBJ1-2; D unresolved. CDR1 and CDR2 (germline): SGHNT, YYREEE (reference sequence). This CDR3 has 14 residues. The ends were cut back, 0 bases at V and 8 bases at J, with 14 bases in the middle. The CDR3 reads CASSLEAGPTGYTF. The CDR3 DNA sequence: TGTGCCAGCAGCTTGGAGGCGGGCCCGACGGGCTACACCTTC.

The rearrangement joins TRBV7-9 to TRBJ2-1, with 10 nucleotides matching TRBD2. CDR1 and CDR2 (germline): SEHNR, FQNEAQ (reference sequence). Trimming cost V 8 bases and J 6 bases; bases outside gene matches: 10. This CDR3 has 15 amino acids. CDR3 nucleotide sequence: TGTGCCAGCGGGCTAGCGGGAGATCTAGGCAATGAGCAGTTCTTC. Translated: CASGLAGDLGNEQFF. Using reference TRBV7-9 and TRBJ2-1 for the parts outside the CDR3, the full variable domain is DTGVSQNPRHKITKRGQNVTFRCDPISEHNRLYWYRQTLGQGPEFLTYFQNEAQLEKSRLLSDRFSAERPKGSFSTLEIQRTEQGDSAMYLCASGLAGDLGNEQFFGPGTRLTVL.

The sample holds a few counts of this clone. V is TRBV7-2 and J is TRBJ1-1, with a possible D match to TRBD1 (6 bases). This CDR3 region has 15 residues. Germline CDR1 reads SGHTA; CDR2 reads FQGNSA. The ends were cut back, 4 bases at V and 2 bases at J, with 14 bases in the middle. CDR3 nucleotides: TGTGCCAGCAGCTCCCAGACAGGAGCTAACACTGAAGCTTTCTTT. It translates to CASSSQTGANTEAFF.

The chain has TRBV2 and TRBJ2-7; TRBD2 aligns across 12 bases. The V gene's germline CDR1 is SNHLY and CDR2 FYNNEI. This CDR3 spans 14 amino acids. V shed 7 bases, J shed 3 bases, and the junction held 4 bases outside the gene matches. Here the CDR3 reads CASNGLAGFYEQYF. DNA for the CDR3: TGTGCCAGCAACGGACTAGCGGGATTCTACGAGCAGTACTTC.

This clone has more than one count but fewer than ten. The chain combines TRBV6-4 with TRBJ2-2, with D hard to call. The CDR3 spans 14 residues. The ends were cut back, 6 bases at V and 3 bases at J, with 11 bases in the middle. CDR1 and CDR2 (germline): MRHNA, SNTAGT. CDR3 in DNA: TGTGCCAGCAGCCTCACCAGTGACACCGGGGAGCTGTTTTTT. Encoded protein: CASSLTSDTGELFF.

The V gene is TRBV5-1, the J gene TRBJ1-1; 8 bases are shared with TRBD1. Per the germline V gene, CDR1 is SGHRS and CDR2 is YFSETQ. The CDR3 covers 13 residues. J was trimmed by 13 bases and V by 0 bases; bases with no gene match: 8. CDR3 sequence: CASSLDGQGKHFF. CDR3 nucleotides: TGCGCCAGCAGCTTGGATGGACAGGGTAAGCATTTCTTT.

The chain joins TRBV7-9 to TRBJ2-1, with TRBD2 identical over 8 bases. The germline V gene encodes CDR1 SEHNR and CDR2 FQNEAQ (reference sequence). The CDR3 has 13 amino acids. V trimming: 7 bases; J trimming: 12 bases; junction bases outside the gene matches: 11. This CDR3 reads CASTAGGEDLQFF. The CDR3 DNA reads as TGTGCCAGCACCGCGGGGGGAGAGGACTTGCAGTTCTTC.

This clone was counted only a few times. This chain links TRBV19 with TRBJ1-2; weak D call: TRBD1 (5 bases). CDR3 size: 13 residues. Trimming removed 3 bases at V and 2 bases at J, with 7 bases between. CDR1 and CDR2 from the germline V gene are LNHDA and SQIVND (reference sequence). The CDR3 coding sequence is TGTGCCAGTAGTATTCGGGGGAACTATGGCTACACCTTC. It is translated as CASSIRGNYGYTF.

The CDR3 reads CATSDSRPAGTTYEQYF. The CDR3 region has the DNA TGTGCCACCAGTGATTCTAGGCCAGCGGGCACCACCTACGAGCAGTACTTC. The J gene is TRBJ2-7, the V gene TRBV24-1, with a weak D call TRBD2 (6 bases). V was shortened by 2 bases and J by 2 bases, with 18 bases between the two germline ends. The germline CDR1 and CDR2 sequences are KGHDR and SFDVKD. This CDR3 comprises 17 residues.

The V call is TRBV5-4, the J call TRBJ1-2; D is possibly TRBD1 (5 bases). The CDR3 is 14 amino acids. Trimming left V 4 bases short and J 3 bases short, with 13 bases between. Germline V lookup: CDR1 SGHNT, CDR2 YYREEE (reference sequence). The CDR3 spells CASSQTGTHYGYTF. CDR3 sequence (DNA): TGTGCCAGCAGCCAAACCGGGACTCACTATGGCTACACCTTC.

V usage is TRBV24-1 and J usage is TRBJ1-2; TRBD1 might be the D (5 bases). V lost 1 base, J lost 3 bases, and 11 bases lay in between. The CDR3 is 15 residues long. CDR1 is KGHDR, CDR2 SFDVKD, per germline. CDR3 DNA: TGTGCCACCAGTGATTTTAGAGGAGGGGACTATGGCTACACCTTC. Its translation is CATSDFRGGDYGYTF.

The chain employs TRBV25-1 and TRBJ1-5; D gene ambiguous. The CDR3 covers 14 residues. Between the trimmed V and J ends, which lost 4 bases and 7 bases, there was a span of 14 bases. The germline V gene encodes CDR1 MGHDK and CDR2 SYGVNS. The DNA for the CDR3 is TGTGCCAGCAGTGCCCTAGCGGCGGGCCAGCCCCAGCATTTT. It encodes CASSALAAGQPQHF.

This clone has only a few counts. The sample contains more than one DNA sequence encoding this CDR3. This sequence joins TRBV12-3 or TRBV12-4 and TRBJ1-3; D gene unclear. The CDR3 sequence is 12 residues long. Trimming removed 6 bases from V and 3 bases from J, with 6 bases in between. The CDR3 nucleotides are TGTGCCAGCAGCTTGAGTGGAAACACCATATATTTT. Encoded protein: CASSLSGNTIYF.

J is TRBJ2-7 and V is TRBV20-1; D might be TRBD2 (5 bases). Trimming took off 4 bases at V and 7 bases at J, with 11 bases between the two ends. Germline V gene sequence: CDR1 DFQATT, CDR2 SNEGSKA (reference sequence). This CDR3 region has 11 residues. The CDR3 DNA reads TGCAGTGCTACACTAAGGGAGGAGCAGTACTTC. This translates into CSATLREEQYF.

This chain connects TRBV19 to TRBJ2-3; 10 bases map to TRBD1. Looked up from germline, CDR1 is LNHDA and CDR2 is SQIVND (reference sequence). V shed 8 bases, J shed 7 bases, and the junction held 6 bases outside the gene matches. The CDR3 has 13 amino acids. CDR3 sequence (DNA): TGTGCCAGTCAAGGGACAGGGGACTATACGCAGTATTTT. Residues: CASQGTGDYTQYF.

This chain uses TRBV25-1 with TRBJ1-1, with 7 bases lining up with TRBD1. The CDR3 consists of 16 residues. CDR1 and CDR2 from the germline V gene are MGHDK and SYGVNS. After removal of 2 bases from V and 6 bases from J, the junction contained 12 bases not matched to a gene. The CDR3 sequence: CASSEITRGLSAEAFF. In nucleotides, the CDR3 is TGTGCCAGCAGTGAAATTACTAGGGGGCTTTCCGCTGAAGCTTTCTTT.

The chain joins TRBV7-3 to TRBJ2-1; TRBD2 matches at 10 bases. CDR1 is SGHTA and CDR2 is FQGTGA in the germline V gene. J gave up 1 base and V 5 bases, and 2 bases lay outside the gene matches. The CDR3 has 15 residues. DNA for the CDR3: TGTGCCAGCAGCGCTAGCGGGAGTTCCTACAATGAGCAGTTCTTC. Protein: CASSASGSSYNEQFF.

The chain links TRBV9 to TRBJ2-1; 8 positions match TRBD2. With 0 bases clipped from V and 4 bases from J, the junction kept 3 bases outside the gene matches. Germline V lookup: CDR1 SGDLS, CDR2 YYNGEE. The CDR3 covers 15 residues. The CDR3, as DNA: TGTGCCAGCAGCGTAGGTGGCGGGGGGTACAATGAGCAGTTCTTC. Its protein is CASSVGGGGYNEQFF.

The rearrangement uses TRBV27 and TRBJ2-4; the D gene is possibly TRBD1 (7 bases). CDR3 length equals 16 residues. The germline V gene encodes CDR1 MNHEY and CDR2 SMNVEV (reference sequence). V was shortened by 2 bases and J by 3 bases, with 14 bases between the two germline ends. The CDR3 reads CASSLDGRGVKNIQYF. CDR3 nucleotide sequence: TGTGCCAGCAGTTTAGACGGCAGGGGGGTCAAAAACATTCAGTACTTC.